This T cell receptor (beta chain) appears in the sequencing data of a study of blood T cell repertoires in COVID-19. Exposed volunteers were people who met a COVID-19 case within 2 weeks before study entry. CDR1 and CDR2 from the germline V gene are GTSNPN and SVGIG (reference sequence). Trimming cost V 5 bases and J 9 bases; bases outside gene matches: 7. The CDR3 is made up of 12 amino acids. Sequenced by immunoSEQ multiplex PCR; TCRdb stores in-frame clones only, minus some. The repertoire holds 400,000 to 500,000 clones, with around nine tenths as singletons. The clonotype was recovered from a woman younger than 35 who had been exposed to COVID-19. Source material: PBMCs or T cells enriched from blood (not recorded which). This chain joins TRBV30 and TRBJ2-3, with 8 bases that match TRBD2. Here the CDR3 reads CAWESLAGTQYF. The CDR3 bases are TGTGCCTGGGAATCGTTAGCGGGAACGCAGTATTTT.